The TCR beta chain described here comes from a study of T cells in women clearing cervical HPV infection. Germline lookup yields CDR1 MNHEY and CDR2 SVGEGT. The CDR3 contains 16 residues. As to this clone: The CDR3 end is not reached by the read, which stops 3 residues before it; the germline J gene fills it in.

Here immunoSEQ multiplex PCR was the method, and the copy in TCRdb shows in-frame clones only, minus some. The listing records approximately 15,000 clones. The sample taken for sequencing was blood buffy coat. The rearrangement joins TRBV6-2 or TRBV6-3 to TRBJ2-3; 9 bases agree with TRBD1. The TCR sequence derives from a woman aged 18 to 75 with a cervical HPV16 infection that either progressed to CIN3+ or cleared (not recorded which). CDR3 amino acids: CASRTGGTTGNQPQYF. The covered CDR3 bases are TGTGCCAGCAGAACAGGGGGCACCACCGGCAATCAGCCG.